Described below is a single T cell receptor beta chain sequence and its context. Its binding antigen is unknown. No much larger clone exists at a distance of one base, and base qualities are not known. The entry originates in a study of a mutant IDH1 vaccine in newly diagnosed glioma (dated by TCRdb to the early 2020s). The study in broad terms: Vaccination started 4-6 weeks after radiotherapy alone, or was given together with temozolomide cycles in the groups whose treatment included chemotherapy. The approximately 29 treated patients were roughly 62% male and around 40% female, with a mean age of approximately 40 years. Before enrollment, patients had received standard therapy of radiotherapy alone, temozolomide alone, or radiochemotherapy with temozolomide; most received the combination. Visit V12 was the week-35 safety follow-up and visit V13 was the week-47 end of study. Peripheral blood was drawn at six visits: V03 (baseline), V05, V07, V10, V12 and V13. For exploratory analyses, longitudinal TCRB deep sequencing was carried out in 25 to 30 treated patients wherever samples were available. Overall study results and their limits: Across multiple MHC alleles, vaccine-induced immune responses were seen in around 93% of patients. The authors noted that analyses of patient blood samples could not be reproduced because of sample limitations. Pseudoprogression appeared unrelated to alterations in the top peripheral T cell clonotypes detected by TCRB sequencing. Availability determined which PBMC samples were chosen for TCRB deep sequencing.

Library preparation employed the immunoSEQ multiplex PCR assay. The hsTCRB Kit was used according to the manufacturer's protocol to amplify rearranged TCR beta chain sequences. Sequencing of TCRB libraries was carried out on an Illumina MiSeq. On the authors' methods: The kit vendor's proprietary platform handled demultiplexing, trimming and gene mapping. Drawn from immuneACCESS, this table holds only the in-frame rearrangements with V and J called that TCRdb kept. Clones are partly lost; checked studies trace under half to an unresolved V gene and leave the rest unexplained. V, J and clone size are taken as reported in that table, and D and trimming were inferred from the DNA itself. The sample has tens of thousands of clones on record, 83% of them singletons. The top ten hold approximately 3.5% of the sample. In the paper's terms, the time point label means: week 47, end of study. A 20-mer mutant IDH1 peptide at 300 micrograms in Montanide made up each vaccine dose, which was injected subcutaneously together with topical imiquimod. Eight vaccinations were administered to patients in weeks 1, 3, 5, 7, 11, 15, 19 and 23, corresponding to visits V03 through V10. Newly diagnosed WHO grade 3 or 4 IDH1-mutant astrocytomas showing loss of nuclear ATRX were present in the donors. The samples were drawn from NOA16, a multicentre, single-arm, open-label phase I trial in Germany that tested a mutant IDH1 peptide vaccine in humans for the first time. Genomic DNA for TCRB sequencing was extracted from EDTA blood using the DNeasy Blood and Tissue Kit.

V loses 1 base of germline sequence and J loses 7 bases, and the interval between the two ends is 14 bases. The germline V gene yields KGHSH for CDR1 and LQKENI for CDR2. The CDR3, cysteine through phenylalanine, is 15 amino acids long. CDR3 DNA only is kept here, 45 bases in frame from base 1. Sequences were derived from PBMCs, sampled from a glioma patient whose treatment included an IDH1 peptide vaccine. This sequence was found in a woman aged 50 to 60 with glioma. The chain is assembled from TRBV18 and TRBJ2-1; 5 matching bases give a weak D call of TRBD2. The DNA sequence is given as TGTGCCAGCTCACCACAAGTAAGCAGCGGAAATGAGCAGTTCTTC. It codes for CASSPQVSSGNEQFF.